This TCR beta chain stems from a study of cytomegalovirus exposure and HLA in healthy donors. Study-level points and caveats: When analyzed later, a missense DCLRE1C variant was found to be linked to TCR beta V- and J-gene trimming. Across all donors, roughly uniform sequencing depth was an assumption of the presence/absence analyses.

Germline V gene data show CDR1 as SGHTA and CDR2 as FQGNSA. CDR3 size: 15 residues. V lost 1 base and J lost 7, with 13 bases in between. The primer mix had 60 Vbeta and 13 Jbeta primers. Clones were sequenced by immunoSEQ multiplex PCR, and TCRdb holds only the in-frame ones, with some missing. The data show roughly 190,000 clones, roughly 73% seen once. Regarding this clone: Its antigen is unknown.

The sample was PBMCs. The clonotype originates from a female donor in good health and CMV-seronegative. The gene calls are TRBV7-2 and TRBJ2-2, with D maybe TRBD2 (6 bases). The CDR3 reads CASSLVGGRGGELFF. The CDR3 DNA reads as TGTGCCAGCAGCTTAGTCGGGGGACGTGGCGGGGAGCTGTTTTTT.